This T cell receptor (beta chain) was identified in a study of T cell repertoires in cytomegalovirus infection. TCRdb recomputed calls from the reads with MiXCR, one row per CDR3 protein. The top ten hold about two fifths of the sample, which has hundreds of thousands of distinct CDR3 sequences, about 44% seen once. The V gene lost 5 bases and the J gene lost 11 bases, with 10 bases spanning the gap. CDR3 length: 11 amino acids. The germline gives CDR1 SEHNR, CDR2 FQNEAQ (reference sequence). A remark on this clonotype: What it binds is not known.

This sequence was found in a human donor in good health (CMV status not recorded). Some clones in this sample may be carry-over from other donors' samples. The sequences come from cultured PBMCs, collected from culture after CMV antigen stimulation. The chain has TRBV7-9 and TRBJ1-3, with D possibly matching TRBD1 (5 bases). This chain's CDR3 is CASSPGYSIYF. DNA for the CDR3: TGTGCCAGCAGCCCAGGGTATTCCATATATTTT.